The 16 T cell receptor beta chains given below trace back to one sample, sequenced in a study of T cell repertoires in cytomegalovirus infection. For these TCRs, the target antigens are not known. From the reads, TCRdb called clonotypes with MiXCR, one entry per CDR3 protein. The data show about 60,000 distinct CDR3 sequences, around 34% seen once. Sequenced input: PBMCs, sequenced either directly or after in vitro stimulation (not recorded which). Receptors were obtained from a human donor in good health (CMV status not recorded). Some clones in this sample may be carry-over from other donors' samples.

This clonotype has at least ten counts. The chain recombines TRBV6-5 with TRBJ2-3, with D unclear. The length of the CDR3 is 16 residues. V was cut by 0 bases and J by 2 bases, with 12 bases left in between. CDR1 and CDR2 from the germline V gene are MNHEY and SVGAGI. The CDR3 here is CASSYSKDDLTDTQYF. CDR3 nucleotide sequence: TGTGCCAGCAGTTACTCTAAGGATGACCTCACAGATACGCAGTATTTT.

The chain joins TRBV19 to TRBJ1-5, with D hard to call. The V end lost 3 bases, the J end lost 6 bases, and 9 bases lay between the germline ends. Per germline, CDR1 LNHDA and CDR2 SQIVND (reference sequence). The CDR3 spans 13 residues. The CDR3 DNA sequence: TGTGCCAGTAGTATTAAAGTGGGTCAGCCCCAGCATTTT. It encodes CASSIKVGQPQHF. Based on the CDR3 plus reference TRBV19 and TRBJ1-5, the full variable domain is DGGITQSPKYLFRKEGQNVTLSCEQNLNHDAMYWYRQDPGQGLRLIYYSQIVNDFQKGDIAEGYSVSREKKESFPLTVTSAQKNPTAFYLCASSIKVGQPQHFGDGTRLSIL.

J is TRBJ2-3 and V is TRBV20-1; weak D call: TRBD1 (5 bases). V lost 3 bases, J lost 0 bases, and 7 bases lay in between. The length of the CDR3 is 13 residues. CDR1 and CDR2 (germline): DFQATT, SNEGSKA (reference sequence). The CDR3 nucleotides read TGCAGTGCTAGCCGACAGAGCACAGATACGCAGTATTTT. It translates to CSASRQSTDTQYF.

Comments on this clonotype: At one of its ends the junction is not consistent with the germline gene, which may arise from a read error. This rearrangement joins TRBV11-2 to TRBJ2-3; TRBD1 matches at 7 bases. The CDR3 length is 14 residues. Per germline, CDR1 SGHAT and CDR2 FQNNGV. The CDR3 sequence is CASSLVETGYSPSF. The CDR3, as DNA: TGTGCCAGCAGCTTAGTAGAGACAGGGTATTCGCCTTCTTTT.

CDR3 region: CAIRGLARGDNEQFF. DNA of the CDR3: TGTGCCATCAGGGGACTAGCGCGGGGAGACAATGAGCAGTTCTTC. The V call is TRBV10-3, the J call TRBJ2-1; 10 bases are shared with TRBD2. V lost 6 bases, J lost 5 bases, and 7 bases stayed unmatched. The germline V gene has CDR1 ENHRY and CDR2 SYGVKD. This CDR3 has 15 residues.

The genes are TRBV7-2 and TRBJ2-3, with 9 bases that match TRBD1. This CDR3 is built from 15 residues. Germline V lookup: CDR1 SGHTA, CDR2 FQGNSA. V lost 5 bases, J lost 3 bases, and 6 bases stayed unmatched. CDR3 protein: CASSTQDRGTDTQYF. CDR3 DNA sequence: TGTGCCAGCAGCACACAAGACAGGGGGACAGATACGCAGTATTTT.

The chain joins TRBV27 to TRBJ2-1; D tentatively fits TRBD1 or TRBD2 (7 bases each). The length of the CDR3 is 15 residues. V lost 2 bases and J lost 5, with 13 bases in between. CDR1 is MNHEY and CDR2 is SMNVEV in the germline V gene (reference sequence). The CDR3 nucleotides read TGTGCCAGCAGTTTAATGCCAGGGGGGGACAATGAGCAGTTCTTC. This gives the protein CASSLMPGGDNEQFF.

This sequence joins TRBV23-1 and TRBJ2-1; the D gene is possibly TRBD2 (6 bases). TRBV23-1 belongs to the ORF category, with a function that is uncertain. Trimming removed 4 bases from V and 6 bases from J, with 16 bases in between. This CDR3 contains 15 residues. The CDR3 is CASSPAGLEPNEQFF. The CDR3, as DNA: TGCGCCAGCAGTCCGGCGGGACTGGAGCCCAATGAGCAGTTCTTC.

The sample holds a few counts of this clonotype. This chain links TRBV12-3 or TRBV12-4 with TRBJ1-2, with D possibly being TRBD1 (5 bases). V was clipped by 5 bases and J by 1 base, with 14 bases between them. This CDR3 has 15 residues. The CDR3 is CASSAGTGVNYGYTF. In DNA form, the CDR3 reads TGTGCCAGCAGTGCCGGGACGGGGGTTAACTATGGCTACACCTTC.

This clonotype was picked up a small number of times. V gene TRBV11-2 combines with J gene TRBJ2-7; 9 bases align to TRBD2. Germline V CDR1 and CDR2: SGHAT, FQNNGV. The CDR3 totals 14 residues. Losses at the gene ends were 5 bases for V and 3 bases for J; bases not matched to a gene: 5. The CDR3 nucleotides are TGTGCCAGCAGCCGAAGACTAGCGGACTACGAGCAGTACTTC. Encoded protein: CASSRRLADYEQYF.

This clonotype has only a few counts. The chain recombines TRBV12-3 or TRBV12-4 with TRBJ1-2; 8 nucleotides line up with TRBD1. The CDR3 spans 15 residues. With V trimmed by 5 bases and J by 4 bases, 9 bases remained unmatched. The CDR3 coding sequence is TGTGCCAGCAGTCGCGGGACAGGCCTACGCTATGGCTACACCTTC. Translation: CASSRGTGLRYGYTF.

The rearrangement joins TRBV6-2 or TRBV6-3 to TRBJ1-4; 7 bases are a match to TRBD1. CDR1 MNHEY and CDR2 SVGEGT come from the germline V gene. The CDR3 has 17 amino acids. Unmatched junction bases numbered 8, after V lost 4 bases and J lost 0 bases. The CDR3 DNA reads TGTGCCAGCAGTTCGAGACAGGGCCTTGCAACTAATGAAAAACTGTTTTTT. Residues: CASSSRQGLATNEKLFF.

The chain employs TRBV18 and TRBJ1-2, with D uncertain. Germline CDR1 is KGHSH and CDR2 is LQKENI. CDR3 length equals 13 residues. Trimming shortened V by 2 bases and J by 6 bases, and 10 bases separated the two germline ends. The CDR3 loop reads CASSPLRDDGYTF. CDR3 DNA: TGTGCCAGCTCACCATTAAGGGATGATGGCTACACCTTC.

The sample holds a few counts of this clonotype. The gene calls are TRBV13 and TRBJ2-1, with D perhaps assigned TRBD1 or TRBD2 (5 bases each). With 5 bases removed from V and 9 bases from J, the gap between germline ends came to 14 bases. The CDR3 runs to 13 residues. Germline V CDR1 and CDR2: PRHDT, FYEKMQ (reference sequence). CDR3: CASSPRGAGEQFF. CDR3 sequence (DNA): TGTGCCAGCAGCCCCCGGGGCGCCGGTGAGCAGTTCTTC. Full variable domain (rest looked up from reference TRBV13 and TRBJ2-1): AAGVIQSPRHLIKEKRETATLKCYPIPRHDTVYWYQQGPGQDPQFLISFYEKMQSDKGSIPDRFSAQQFSDYHSELNMSSLELGDSALYFCASSPRGAGEQFFGPGTRLTVL.

This clonotype was detected ten times or more. V and J are TRBV7-2 and TRBJ1-2, with 11 bases matching TRBD1. Losses at the gene ends were 1 base for V and 4 bases for J; bases not matched to a gene: 5. Germline V lookup: CDR1 SGHTA, CDR2 FQGNSA. This CDR3 contains 16 residues. The CDR3, as DNA: TGTGCCAGCAGCTTAGGGTCGGGGACAGGGGGCTATGGCTACACCTTC. Translation: CASSLGSGTGGYGYTF.

This clonotype showed up just once. The conserved phenylalanine or tryptophan is not found at the CDR3 terminus, so this likely reflects a read error. The V gene is TRBV7-9, the J gene TRBJ1-5; D not certain. V was shortened by 4 bases and J by 2 bases, with 12 bases between the two germline ends. The germline V gene has CDR1 SEHNR and CDR2 FQNEAQ (reference sequence). This CDR3 spans 15 amino acids. CDR3 nucleotides: TGTGCCAGCAGCTCCGCACGGTACGGCAATCAGCCCCAGCATTCT. This sequence encodes CASSSARYGNQPQHS.